This TCR beta chain was captured in a study of monozygotic twins with inflammatory bowel disease. Study outcomes and limitations: Lower sharing of clonotypes with other individuals was seen in IBD patients than in healthy twins. This was most marked in patients showing signs of disease activity. Patient-specific immunosuppressive treatments may have made repertoires more variable. TCRbeta diversity (inverse Simpson) was lower in IBD patients than in healthy co-twins. A lone strong IBD-associated signal or clonotype found no support.

From germline, CDR1 is MDHEN and CDR2 SYDVKM. The CDR3 is 16 amino acids. TCRdb processed the 5' RACE reads again and assigns one entry to each CDR3 protein, with no DNA. The sample data list over 150,000 distinct CDR3 sequences. Concerning this clonotype itself: What it recognizes is unknown.

This rearrangement joins TRBV28 to TRBJ2-3; the D call from TCRdb, TRBD1, cannot be confirmed without DNA. The TCR originated in a human donor with ulcerative colitis or Crohn's disease, or a healthy co-twin of an affected twin (not recorded which). Specimen: blood. The CDR3 spells CASSRTGGEGTDTQYF. Full variable domain (rest looked up from reference TRBV28 and TRBJ2-3): DVKVTQSSRYLVKRTGEKVFLECVQDMDHENMFWYRQDPGLGLRLIYFSYDVKMKEKGDIPEGYSVSREKKERFSLILESASTNQTSMYLCASSRTGGEGTDTQYFGPGTRLTVL.